One T cell receptor (beta chain) is described in this entry. Its antigen is undetermined. The CDR3 sequence is 15 residues long. Germline V gene lookup returns CDR1 SGHKS and CDR2 YYEKEE (reference sequence). Trimming removed 4 bases from V and 0 bases from J, with 13 bases in between. The sample comes from a study of cytomegalovirus exposure and HLA in healthy donors. Overall study: Researchers found that about 84% of 350 to 500 genotyped donors fell within the Caucasian-associated ancestry cluster.

The donors, nominally healthy at sampling, likely had unrecorded immune exposures. Researchers ran the PCR with 60 Vbeta and 13 Jbeta primers. Profiling relied on immunoSEQ multiplex PCR, and the TCRdb table lists in-frame clones only, not all of them. The data contain about 180,000 clones, around 80% of them singletons. Study-wide points: An ancestry cluster, one associated with Asian ancestry, reportedly showed fewer N-insertions than the 666-donor mean in a later analysis. When the data were analyzed later, several of the most significant clusters appeared to be linked to common viral pathogens.

This TCR came from a man younger than 30 in good health and CMV-seronegative. Sequencing was done on a sample of PBMCs. The gene calls are TRBV5-5 and TRBJ1-1, with D maybe TRBD1 (5 bases). Here the CDR3 DNA reads TGTGCCAGCAGCCCGACCCGACAGCTGAACACTGAAGCTTTCTTT. Its protein is CASSPTRQLNTEAFF. The full variable domain, in which reference TRBV5-5 and TRBJ1-1 provide the parts outside the CDR3, is DAGVTQSPTHLIKTRGQQVTLRCSPISGHKSVSWYQQVLGQGPQFIFQYYEKEERGRGNFPDRFSARQFPNYSSELNVNALLLGDSALYLCASSPTRQLNTEAFFGQGTRLTVV.